Sequencing of this T cell receptor beta chain was carried out in a study of response to subunit inactivated influenza vaccine. TCRdb reprocessed the RT-PCR reads via MiXCR and lists one record per CDR3 protein. The data contain roughly 650,000 distinct CDR3 sequences, around a sixth of them seen just once; the ten biggest clones take up approximately 10%. Looked up from germline, CDR1 is MNHEY and CDR2 is SVGEGT. Trimming shortened V by 4 bases and J by 2 bases, and 10 bases separated the two germline ends. This CDR3 is 14 amino acids long. V usage is TRBV6-2 or TRBV6-3 and J usage is TRBJ2-3, with no clear D. This TCR came from a man between 45 and 60 years old who received an inactivated influenza vaccine. This specimen was PBMCs from blood, taken 11 to 12 days after vaccination. The CDR3 here is CASSWLDHTDTQYF. Here the CDR3 DNA reads TGTGCCAGCAGTTGGCTAGACCACACAGATACGCAGTATTTT.